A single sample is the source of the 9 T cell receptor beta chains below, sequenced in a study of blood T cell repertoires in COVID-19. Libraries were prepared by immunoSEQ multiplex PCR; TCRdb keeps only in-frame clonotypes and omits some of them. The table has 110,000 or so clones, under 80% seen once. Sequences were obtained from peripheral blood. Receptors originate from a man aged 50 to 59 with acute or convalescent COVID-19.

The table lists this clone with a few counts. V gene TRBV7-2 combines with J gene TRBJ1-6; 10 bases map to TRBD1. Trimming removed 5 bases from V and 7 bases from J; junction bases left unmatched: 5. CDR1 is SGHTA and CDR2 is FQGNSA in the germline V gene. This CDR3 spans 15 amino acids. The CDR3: CASSQRQGANSPLHF. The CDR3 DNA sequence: TGTGCCAGCAGCCAGAGACAGGGGGCGAATTCACCCCTCCACTTT. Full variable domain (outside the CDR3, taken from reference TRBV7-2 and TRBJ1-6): GAGVSQSPSNKVTEKGKDVELRCDPISGHTALYWYRQSLGQGLEFLIYFQGNSAPDKSGLPSDRFSAERTGGSVSTLTIQRTQQEDSAVYLCASSQRQGANSPLHFGNGTRLTVT.

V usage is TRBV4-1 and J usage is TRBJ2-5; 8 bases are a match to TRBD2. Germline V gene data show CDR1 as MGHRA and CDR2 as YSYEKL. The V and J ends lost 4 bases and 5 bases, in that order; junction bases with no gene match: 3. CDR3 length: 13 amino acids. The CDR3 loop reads CASSPAGEETQYF. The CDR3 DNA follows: TGCGCCAGCAGCCCAGCGGGGGAGGAGACCCAGTACTTC.

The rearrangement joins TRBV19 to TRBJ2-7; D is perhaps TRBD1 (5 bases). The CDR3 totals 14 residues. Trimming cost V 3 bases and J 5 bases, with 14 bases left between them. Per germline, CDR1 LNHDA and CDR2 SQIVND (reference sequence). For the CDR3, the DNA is TGTGCCAGTAGTATTTTGCAGGGATTCGACGAGCAGTACTTC. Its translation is CASSILQGFDEQYF.

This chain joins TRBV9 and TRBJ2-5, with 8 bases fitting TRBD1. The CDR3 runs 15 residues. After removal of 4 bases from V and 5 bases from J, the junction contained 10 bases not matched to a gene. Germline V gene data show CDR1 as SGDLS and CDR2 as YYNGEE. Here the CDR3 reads CASSSNPDRVETQYF. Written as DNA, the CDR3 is TGTGCCAGCAGCTCGAACCCGGACAGGGTTGAGACCCAGTACTTC.

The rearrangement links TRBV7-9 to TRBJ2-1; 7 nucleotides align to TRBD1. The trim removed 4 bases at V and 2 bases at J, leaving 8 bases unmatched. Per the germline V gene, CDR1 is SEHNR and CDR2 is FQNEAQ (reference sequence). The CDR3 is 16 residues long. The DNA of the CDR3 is TGTGCCAGCAGCTGTGCCCGGGACAGAACCTACAATGAGCAGTTCTTC. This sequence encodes CASSCARDRTYNEQFF.

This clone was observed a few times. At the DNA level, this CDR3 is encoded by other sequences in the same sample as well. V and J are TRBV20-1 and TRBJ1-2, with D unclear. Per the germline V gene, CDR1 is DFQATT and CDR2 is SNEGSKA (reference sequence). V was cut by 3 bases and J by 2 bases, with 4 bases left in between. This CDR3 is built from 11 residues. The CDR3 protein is CSASPNYGYTF. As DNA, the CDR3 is TGCAGTGCTAGTCCAAACTATGGCTACACCTTC.

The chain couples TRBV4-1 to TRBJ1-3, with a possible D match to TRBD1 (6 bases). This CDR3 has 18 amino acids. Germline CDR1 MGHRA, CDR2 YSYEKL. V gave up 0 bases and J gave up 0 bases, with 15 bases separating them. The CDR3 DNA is TGCGCCAGCAGCCAAGACGGGATTAGGGGGTTCTCTGGAAACACCATATATTTT. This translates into CASSQDGIRGFSGNTIYF.

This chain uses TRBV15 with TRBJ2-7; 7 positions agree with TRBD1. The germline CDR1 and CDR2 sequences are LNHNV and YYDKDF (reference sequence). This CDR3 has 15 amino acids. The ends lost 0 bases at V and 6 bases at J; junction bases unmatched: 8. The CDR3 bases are TGTGCCACCAGCAGAGATCGGCAGGGGGTGGGCGAGCAGTACTTC. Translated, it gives CATSRDRQGVGEQYF.

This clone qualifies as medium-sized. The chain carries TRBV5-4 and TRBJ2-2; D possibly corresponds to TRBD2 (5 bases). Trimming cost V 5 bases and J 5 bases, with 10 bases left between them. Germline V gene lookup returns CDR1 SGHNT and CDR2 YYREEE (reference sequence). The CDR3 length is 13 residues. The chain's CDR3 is CASSEGVTGELFF. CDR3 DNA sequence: TGTGCCAGCAGTGAGGGAGTGACCGGGGAGCTGTTTTTT.